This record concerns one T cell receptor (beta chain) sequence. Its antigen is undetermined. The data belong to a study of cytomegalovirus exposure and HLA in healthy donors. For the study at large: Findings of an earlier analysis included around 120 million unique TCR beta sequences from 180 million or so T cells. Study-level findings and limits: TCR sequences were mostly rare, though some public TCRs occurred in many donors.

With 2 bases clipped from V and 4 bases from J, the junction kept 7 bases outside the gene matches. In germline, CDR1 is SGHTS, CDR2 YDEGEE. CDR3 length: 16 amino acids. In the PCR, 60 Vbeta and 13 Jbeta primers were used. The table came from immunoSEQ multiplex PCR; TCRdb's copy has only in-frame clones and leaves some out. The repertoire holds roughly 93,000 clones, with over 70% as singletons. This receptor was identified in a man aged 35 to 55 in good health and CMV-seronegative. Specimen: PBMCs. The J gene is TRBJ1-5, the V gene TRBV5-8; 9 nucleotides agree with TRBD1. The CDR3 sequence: CASSFTGTGPNQPQHF. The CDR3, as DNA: TGTGCCAGCAGCTTCACCGGGACAGGGCCAAATCAGCCCCAGCATTTT.